This T cell receptor beta chain comes out of a study of tumor-infiltrating lymphocytes in primary liver carcinoma. Whole-study context: Samples had roughly 3.5 to 7.5 million productive TCRbeta reads, comparable between tissue types.

Starting material of roughly 550 ng total RNA yielded TCR beta cDNA via a constant-region primer. Slightly modified ARM-PCR with three nested multiplex PCR rounds yielded TCR beta libraries. In the first two PCR rounds, TRBV1-TRBV30 forward primers were paired with a C-beta reverse primer, and each round lasted roughly 10 cycles. TCRdb passed the multiplex PCR reads through MiXCR, listing each CDR3 protein once. The data contain 100,000 to 150,000 distinct CDR3 sequences, 64% of them singletons. Co-extraction of both nucleic acids (RNA and DNA) used about 19-33 mg of unsorted bulk tissue. This CDR3 region has 12 residues. V lost 7 bases to trimming and J lost 3 bases, with 12 bases between them. The V gene's germline CDR1 is SQVTM and CDR2 ANQGSEA. Study conclusions and caveats: It was observed that only about 7-24% of the top clones appeared in every one of the five tumor regions. Tumors had a top-250-clone fraction that was significantly higher than blood (p = 0.039).

This clonotype turned up a few times. No antigen is known for it. The rearrangement joins TRBV29-1 to TRBJ1-2; no definite D call. The origin of this receptor is a woman aged 60-75 years with primary liver carcinoma and hepatitis B virus infection. Sequenced: liver tumor tissue from sampling region 3. Subset reported: tumor region T3, left-lateral pole. CDR3 residues: CSAQLRYYGYTF. CDR3 DNA: TGCAGCGCTCAGCTGCGCTACTATGGCTACACCTTC.